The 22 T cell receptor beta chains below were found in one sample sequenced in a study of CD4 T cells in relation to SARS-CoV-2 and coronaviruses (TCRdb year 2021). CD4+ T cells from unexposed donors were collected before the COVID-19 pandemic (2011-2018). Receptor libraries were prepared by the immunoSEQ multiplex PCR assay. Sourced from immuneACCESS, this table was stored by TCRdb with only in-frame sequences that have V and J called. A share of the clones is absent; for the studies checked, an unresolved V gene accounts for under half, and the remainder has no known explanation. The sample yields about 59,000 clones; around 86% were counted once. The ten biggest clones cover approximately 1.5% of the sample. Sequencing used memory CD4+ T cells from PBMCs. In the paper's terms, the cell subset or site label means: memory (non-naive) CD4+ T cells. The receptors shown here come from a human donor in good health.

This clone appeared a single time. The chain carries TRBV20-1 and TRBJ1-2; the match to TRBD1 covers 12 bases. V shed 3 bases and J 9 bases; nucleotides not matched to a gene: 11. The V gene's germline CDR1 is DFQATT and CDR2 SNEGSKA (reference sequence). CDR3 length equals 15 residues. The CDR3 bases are TGCAGTGCTAGTGTTCCGGGACAGGGGGCGAGTAGCTACACCTTC. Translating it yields CSASVPGQGASSYTF.

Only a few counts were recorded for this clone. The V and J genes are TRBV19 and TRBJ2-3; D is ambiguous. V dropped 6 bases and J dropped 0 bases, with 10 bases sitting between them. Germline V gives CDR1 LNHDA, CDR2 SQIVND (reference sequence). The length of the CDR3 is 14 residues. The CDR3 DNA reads TGTGCCAGTAGGAGGACGGTGAGCACAGATACGCAGTATTTT. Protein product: CASRRTVSTDTQYF.

DNA of the CDR3: TGCGCCAGCAGTGACCACAGGCGGTACACTGAAGCTTTCTTT. Residues: CASSDHRRYTEAFF. V and J are TRBV10-1 and TRBJ1-1, with D possibly matching TRBD1 (5 bases). This CDR3 has 14 residues. V gave up 3 bases and J gave up 3 bases, with 11 bases separating them. Germline-derived CDR1 and CDR2 are WNHNN and SYGVQD (reference sequence).

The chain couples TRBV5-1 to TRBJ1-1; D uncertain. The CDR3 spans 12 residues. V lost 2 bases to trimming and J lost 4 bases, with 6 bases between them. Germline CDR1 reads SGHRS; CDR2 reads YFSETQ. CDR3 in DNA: TGCGCCAGCAGCTTAGGGTCCACTGAAGCTTTCTTT. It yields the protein CASSLGSTEAFF.

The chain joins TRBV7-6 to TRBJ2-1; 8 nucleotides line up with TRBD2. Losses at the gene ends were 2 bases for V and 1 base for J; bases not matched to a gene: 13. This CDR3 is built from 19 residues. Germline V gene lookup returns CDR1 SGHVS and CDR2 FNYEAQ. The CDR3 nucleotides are TGTGCCAGCAGCTTAAGCAGGTCGGGTAGCGGGATATCCTACAATGAGCAGTTCTTC. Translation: CASSLSRSGSGISYNEQFF.

This chain's CDR3 is CASSLGWVAGLTDTQYF. CDR3 coding DNA: TGTGCCAGCAGCTTGGGGTGGGTGGCGGGACTCACAGATACGCAGTATTTT. V is TRBV5-6 and J is TRBJ2-3; tentative D call: TRBD2 (6 bases). CDR1 is SGHDT, CDR2 YYEEEE, per germline. Between the trimmed V and J ends, which lost 0 bases and 2 bases, there was a span of 16 bases. The CDR3 runs 17 residues.

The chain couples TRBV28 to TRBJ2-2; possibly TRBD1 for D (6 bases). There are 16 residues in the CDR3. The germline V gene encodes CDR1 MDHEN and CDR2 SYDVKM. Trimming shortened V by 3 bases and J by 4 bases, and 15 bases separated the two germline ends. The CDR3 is CASSFIDRSGTGELFF. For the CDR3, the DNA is TGTGCCAGCAGTTTTATCGACAGGTCGGGCACCGGGGAGCTGTTTTTT.

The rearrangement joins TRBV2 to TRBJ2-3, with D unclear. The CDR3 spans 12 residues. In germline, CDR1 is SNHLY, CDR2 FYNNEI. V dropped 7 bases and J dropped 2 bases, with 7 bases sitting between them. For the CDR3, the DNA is TGTGCCAGCACCCAAAACACAGATACGCAGTATTTT. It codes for CASTQNTDTQYF.

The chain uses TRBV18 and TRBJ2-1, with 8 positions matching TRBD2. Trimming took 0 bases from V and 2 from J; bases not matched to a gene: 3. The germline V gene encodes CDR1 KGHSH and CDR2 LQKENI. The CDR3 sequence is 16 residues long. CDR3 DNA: TGTGCCAGCTCACCACCGGCGGGAGGAGCCTACAATGAGCAGTTCTTC. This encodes CASSPPAGGAYNEQFF.

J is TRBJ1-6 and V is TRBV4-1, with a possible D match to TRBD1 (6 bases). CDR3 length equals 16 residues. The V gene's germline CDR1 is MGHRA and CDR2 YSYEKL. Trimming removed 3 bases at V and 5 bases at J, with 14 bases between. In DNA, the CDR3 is TGCGCCAGCAGCCAGATTACAGGGCTGAATAATTCACCCCTCCACTTT. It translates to CASSQITGLNNSPLHF.

CDR3 amino acids: CASSWEGLSNQPQHF. The CDR3 DNA sequence: TGTGCCAGCAGTTGGGAGGGGTTGAGCAATCAGCCCCAGCATTTT. This rearrangement joins TRBV28 to TRBJ1-5; D possibly corresponds to TRBD1 (5 bases). CDR1 MDHEN and CDR2 SYDVKM come from the germline V gene. Trimming cost V 4 bases and J 1 base, with 11 bases left between them. This CDR3 spans 15 amino acids. Combining the CDR3 with reference TRBV28 and TRBJ1-5 gives the whole variable domain DVKVTQSSRYLVKRTGEKVFLECVQDMDHENMFWYRQDPGLGLRLIYFSYDVKMKEKGDIPEGYSVSREKKERFSLILESASTNQTSMYLCASSWEGLSNQPQHFGDGTRLSIL.

CDR3 region: CASSLASFLGQGRRRTYNEQFF. CDR3 nucleotide sequence: TGTGCCAGCAGCTTAGCGTCTTTCTTGGGACAGGGGCGGAGGAGAACCTACAATGAGCAGTTCTTC. This chain links TRBV7-2 with TRBJ2-1, with 10 bases identical to TRBD1. There are 22 residues in the CDR3. Germline assignment: CDR1 SGHTA and CDR2 FQGNSA. The V gene end was trimmed by 0 bases and the J gene end by 2 bases; junction bases not matched to a gene: 19.

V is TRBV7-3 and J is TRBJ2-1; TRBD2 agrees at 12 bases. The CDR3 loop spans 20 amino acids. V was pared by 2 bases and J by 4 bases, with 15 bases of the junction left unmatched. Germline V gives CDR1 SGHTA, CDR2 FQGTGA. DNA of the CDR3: TGTGCCAGCAGCTTACTAGGACTAGCGGGATTCTCCTCGCAGTACAATGAGCAGTTCTTC. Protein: CASSLLGLAGFSSQYNEQFF.

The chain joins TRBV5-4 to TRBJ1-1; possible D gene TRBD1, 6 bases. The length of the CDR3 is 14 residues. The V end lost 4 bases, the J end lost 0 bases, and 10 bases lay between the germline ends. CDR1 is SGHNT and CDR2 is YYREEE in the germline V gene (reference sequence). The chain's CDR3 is CASSRGAVNTEAFF. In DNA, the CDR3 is TGTGCCAGCAGCCGGGGGGCCGTGAACACTGAAGCTTTCTTT.

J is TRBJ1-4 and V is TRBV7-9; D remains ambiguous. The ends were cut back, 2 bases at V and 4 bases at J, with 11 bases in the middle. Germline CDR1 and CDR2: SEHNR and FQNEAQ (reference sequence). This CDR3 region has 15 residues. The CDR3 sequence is CASSLWAGNNEKLFF. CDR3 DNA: TGTGCCAGCAGCTTATGGGCGGGGAATAATGAAAAACTGTTTTTT.

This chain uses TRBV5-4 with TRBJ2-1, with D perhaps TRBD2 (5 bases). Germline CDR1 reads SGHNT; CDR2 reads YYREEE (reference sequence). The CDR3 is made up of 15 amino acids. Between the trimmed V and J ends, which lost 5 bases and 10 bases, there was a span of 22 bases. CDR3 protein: CASSLRAEWPREQFF. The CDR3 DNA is TGTGCCAGCAGTCTCAGAGCGGAGTGGCCTCGGGAGCAGTTCTTC.

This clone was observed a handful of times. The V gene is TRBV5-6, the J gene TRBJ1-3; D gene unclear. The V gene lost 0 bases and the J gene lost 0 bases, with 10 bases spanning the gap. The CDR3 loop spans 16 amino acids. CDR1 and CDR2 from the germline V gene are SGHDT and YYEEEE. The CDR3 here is CASSLGVRASGNTIYF. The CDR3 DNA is TGTGCCAGCAGCTTGGGGGTTAGGGCCTCTGGAAACACCATATATTTT.

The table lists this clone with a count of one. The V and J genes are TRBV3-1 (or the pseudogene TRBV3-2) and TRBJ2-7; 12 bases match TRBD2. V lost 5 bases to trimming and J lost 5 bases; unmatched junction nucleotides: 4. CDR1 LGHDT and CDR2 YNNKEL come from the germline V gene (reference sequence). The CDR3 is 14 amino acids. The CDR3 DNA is TGTGCCAGCAGCTTCCGGACTAGCGGGAACGAGCAGTACTTC. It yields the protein CASSFRTSGNEQYF.

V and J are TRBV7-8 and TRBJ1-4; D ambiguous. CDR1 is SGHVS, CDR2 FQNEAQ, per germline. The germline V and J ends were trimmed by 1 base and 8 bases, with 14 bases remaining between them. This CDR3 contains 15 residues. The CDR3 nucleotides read TGTGCCAGCAGCTTAGACCGGGATCCTCGGGAAAAACTGTTTTTT. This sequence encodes CASSLDRDPREKLFF.

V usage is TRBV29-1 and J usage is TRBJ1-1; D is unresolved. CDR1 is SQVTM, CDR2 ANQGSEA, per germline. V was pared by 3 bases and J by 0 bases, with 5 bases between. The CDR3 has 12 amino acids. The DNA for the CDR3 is TGCAGCGTTGAGTACATGAACACTGAAGCTTTCTTT. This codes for CSVEYMNTEAFF.

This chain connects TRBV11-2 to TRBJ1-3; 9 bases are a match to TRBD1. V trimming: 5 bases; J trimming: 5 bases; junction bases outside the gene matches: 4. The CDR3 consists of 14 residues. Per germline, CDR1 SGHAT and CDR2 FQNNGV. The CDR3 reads CASSTTGGRNTIYF. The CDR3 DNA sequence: TGTGCCAGCAGCACAACAGGGGGCCGAAACACCATATATTTT.

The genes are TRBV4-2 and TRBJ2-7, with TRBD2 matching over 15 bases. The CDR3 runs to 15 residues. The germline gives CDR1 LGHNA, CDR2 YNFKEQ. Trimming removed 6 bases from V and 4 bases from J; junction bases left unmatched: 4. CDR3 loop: CASRTGTSGRYEQYF. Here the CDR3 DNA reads TGTGCCAGCAGAACCGGGACTAGCGGGAGGTACGAGCAGTACTTC.